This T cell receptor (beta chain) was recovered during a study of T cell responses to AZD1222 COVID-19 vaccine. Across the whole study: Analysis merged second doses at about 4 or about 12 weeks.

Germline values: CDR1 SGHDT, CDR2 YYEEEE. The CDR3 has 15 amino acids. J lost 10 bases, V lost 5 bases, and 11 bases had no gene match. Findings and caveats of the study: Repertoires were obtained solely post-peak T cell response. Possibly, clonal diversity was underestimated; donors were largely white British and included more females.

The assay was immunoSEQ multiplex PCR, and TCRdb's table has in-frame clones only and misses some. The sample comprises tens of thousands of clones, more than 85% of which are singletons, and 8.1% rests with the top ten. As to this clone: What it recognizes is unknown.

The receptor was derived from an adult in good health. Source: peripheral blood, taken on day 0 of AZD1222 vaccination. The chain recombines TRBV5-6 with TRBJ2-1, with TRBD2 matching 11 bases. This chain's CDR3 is CASRYLLAGASEQFF. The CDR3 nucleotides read TGTGCCAGCAGATACTTACTAGCGGGAGCGTCCGAGCAGTTCTTC. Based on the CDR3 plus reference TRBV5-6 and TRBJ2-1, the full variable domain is DAGVTQSPTHLIKTRGQQVTLRCSPKSGHDTVSWYQQALGQGPQFIFQYYEEEERQRGNFPDRFSGHQFPNYSSELNVNALLLGDSALYLCASRYLLAGASEQFFGPGTRLTVL.